This T cell receptor (beta chain) emerged from a study of blood T cells in healthy people across ages (dated by TCRdb to about 2015). Study-level background: In model experiments, roughly one uniquely barcoded TCR beta cDNA molecule per two T cells was captured by template switching. Age-related changes in TCR beta repertoire diversity were measured in the study by deep sequencing normalized with unique cDNA molecular identifiers. Four age groups were formed from the donors: young (average roughly 16 years), middle-aged (more than 35), aged (62) and long-lived (82). For two donors (one aged 18 to 30 and one aged 80 or older), the study analyzed two additional independent replicas of 1 million unique cDNA reads from the same blood draw. Donors of different ages were randomly distributed across sequencing lanes to avoid experimental bias. Overall study outcomes, separate from this receptor: Since profiling was done on bulk unsorted PBMCs, naive and antigen-experienced compartments could not be conclusively compared. Estimates of total diversity based on one million sequenced T cells were considered lower bounds and underestimates. There was a strong correlation between observed TCR beta diversity and the percentage of naive T cells measured by flow cytometry. Observed TCR beta diversity per million T cells fell roughly linearly with age, and a significant reduction was already apparent by age about 36. Because the CMV infection status of the donors was unknown, age-related changes in expanded clonotypes may potentially have been confounded. The long-lived group showed more naive CD4+ T cells, fewer expanded clones and increased TCR diversity than the aged group, suggesting age selection.

The protocol used for the library was 5' RACE. The second PCR ran for about 7 to 11 cycles and used a J-beta primer mix along with a sample-barcoded 5' primer. A template-switch 5' adaptor carrying 12 random nucleotides introduced a unique molecular identifier onto each TCR beta cDNA molecule. Each sample yielded at least 3 million CDR3-containing paired-end reads. All of the RNA was converted into first-strand cDNA using the Mint cDNA synthesis kit, with a TRBC-specific oligonucleotide serving as the primer. After uracil-DNA glycosylase treatment, a first 18-cycle PCR used universal primers M1SS and BC2_uni_R on all cDNA. Processing in the source paper ran as follows. Each sample was normalized by randomly selecting 1 million high-quality reads, each carrying a distinct molecular identifier. Instead of being binned into consensus sequences, reads with shared molecular identifiers were discarded. MiTCR, run with a Q25 quality threshold and the strictest error-elimination algorithm, handled CDR3 identification, clonotype clustering and error correction. A nonparametric unseen species model with Euler transformation was used to estimate lower-bound total TCR beta diversity. The public reads were quality trimmed at Q25 with fastp and then assembled into clones with MiXCR by TCRdb, keeping productive beta chains. Every entry covers one CDR3 protein and lists the most common genes and DNA from its rows. The V and J calls and clone size come from TCRdb's table, not from the authors' own analysis. The sample yields around 1,800,000 distinct CDR3 sequences; roughly 43% were counted once. The leading ten clones occupy more than 20% of the sample.

A note on this clonotype: It lacks a known antigen. No clone much larger than this one lies a single base away; base qualities are absent.

The donors were 40 or so Caucasian individuals from Russia, aged 6 to 90 years, who were systemically healthy. Each donor gave around 9.8 milliliters of peripheral blood, collected into EDTA-treated Vacutainer tubes. Ficoll-Paque density-gradient centrifugation was used to isolate PBMCs, with at least 7 million obtained per sample. Total RNA, at least 6 micrograms per sample, was extracted from PBMCs with Trizol reagent. Naive CD45RAhigh/CD27high T cell percentages were measured by flow cytometry on a PBMC aliquot from every donor. The germline V gene (reference sequence) gives CDR1 as DFQATT and CDR2 as SNEGSKA. From cysteine to phenylalanine, the CDR3 is 13 amino acids long. Solely the CDR3 DNA is kept, with 39 bases framed from the first base. V sheds 5 bases and J sheds 0 bases, leaving 9 bases between their ends.

The sequence joins TRBV20-1 to TRBJ2-3, and the D gene may be TRBD2, 5 bases matching. The sequencing sample was made of blood. The clonotype was recovered from a human donor in good health. The nucleotide sequence reads as follows: TGCAGTGCTGAACTAGATAGCACAGATACGCAGTATTTT. This yields the protein CSAELDSTDTQYF.